The TCR beta chain under discussion was sequenced for a study of cytomegalovirus exposure and HLA in healthy donors. For the study at large: Drawn from HLA-typed donors, roughly 87 million unique TCRs were held in an early data release.

Use of 60 Vbeta and 13 Jbeta primers characterized the PCR. Profiling relied on immunoSEQ multiplex PCR, and the TCRdb table lists in-frame clones only, not all of them. The sample shows some 190,000 clones, about four fifths of them seen only once. Study-level findings and limits: Several of the most significant clusters appeared, in a later analysis, to be linked to common viral pathogens. What was likely a sequencing artifact was a cluster of highly shared sequence variants.

This clone has just one count. Its specificity is unknown. The V gene's germline CDR1 is SGHKS and CDR2 YYEKEE (reference sequence). With 4 bases clipped from V and 7 bases from J, the junction kept 13 bases outside the gene matches. The CDR3 runs to 15 residues. The chain uses TRBV5-5 and TRBJ1-1; TRBD1 matches at 7 bases. The sample comprised PBMCs. This TCR came from a female donor in good health and CMV-seronegative. The CDR3 region is CASSTIGQASLEAFF. In DNA form, the CDR3 reads TGTGCCAGCAGCACCATTGGACAGGCCTCTCTTGAAGCTTTCTTT.